What follows are 18 T cell receptor beta chains derived from one specimen sequenced in a study of tumor and adjacent non-tumor tissue in lung cancer. A modified ARM-PCR protocol with three rounds of nested PCR amplified TCRbeta. TCRdb ran MiXCR on the multiplex PCR reads and lists one entry per CDR3 protein. The data show fewer than 120,000 distinct CDR3 sequences, roughly 84% seen once. No cell sorting was done before RNA was extracted from the tissue. The specimen was lung tumor tissue. These receptors were collected from a man aged 70 or older with non-small cell lung cancer.

Details on this clonotype: A clone one base away is much larger, so this may be a read error. The rearrangement links TRBV5-1 to TRBJ2-1, with 7 bases that match TRBD2. The CDR3 is 18 amino acids. V lost 1 base and J lost 3; bases outside the gene matches: 13. Germline assignment: CDR1 SGHRS and CDR2 YFSETQ. CDR3 bases: TGCGCCAGCAGCTTGAATCCGGGACTACCGCGAAACTACAATGAGCAGTTCTTC. Translation gives CASSLNPGLPRNYNEQFF.

Notes on this clonotype: Relative to the germline gene, one junction end is altered; a read error may explain this. J is TRBJ2-5 and V is TRBV28; D gene uncertain. This CDR3 has 16 residues. CDR1 and CDR2 (germline): MDHEN, SYDVKM. CDR3: CTSSSNVYRAAETQYF. The CDR3 DNA sequence: TGTACCAGCAGTTCTAATGTCTACCGTGCCGCAGAGACCCAGTACTTC. The variable domain in full, with the rest retrieved from reference TRBV28 and TRBJ2-5, is DVKVTQSSRYLVKRTGEKVFLECVQDMDHENMFWYRQDPGLGLRLIYFSYDVKMKEKGDIPEGYSVSREKKERFSLILESASTNQTSMYLCTSSSNVYRAAETQYFGPGTRLLVL.

J is TRBJ2-5 and V is TRBV14, with 7 bases lining up with TRBD2. CDR1 is SGHDN and CDR2 is FVKESK in the germline V gene. The CDR3 sequence is 11 residues long. The CDR3 DNA sequence: TGTCACAGCAGCCAAGCGGGGAACCAGTACTTC. Protein: CHSSQAGNQYF.

This clonotype is a singleton in its sample. The V call is TRBV29-1, the J call TRBJ2-7, with 8 bases matching TRBD1. V was clipped by 5 bases and J by 5 bases; unmatched bases: 11. The length of the CDR3 is 14 residues. The germline V gene encodes CDR1 SQVTM and CDR2 ANQGSEA. CDR3 nucleotides: TGCAGCGTTCGCCCGGGACAGGTAGCAAACGAGCAGTACGTC. Translating gives CSVRPGQVANEQYV.

Concerning this clonotype: The germline gene is not matched at one end of the junction; a read error may be the cause. The chain has TRBV6-6 and TRBJ2-5; the D gene is possibly TRBD2 (6 bases). The CDR3 covers 14 residues. Germline V gene data show CDR1 as MNHNY and CDR2 as SVGAGI (reference sequence). The chain's CDR3 is CASSYAGTQETMYF. The CDR3 nucleotides read TGTGCCAGTAGTTATGCGGGGACCCAAGAGACCATGTACTTC.

V gene TRBV6-5 combines with J gene TRBJ2-7; TRBD2 matches at 7 bases. Per germline, CDR1 MNHEY and CDR2 SVGAGI. V lost 10 bases to trimming and J lost 4 bases; unmatched junction nucleotides: 16. The CDR3 is made up of 15 amino acids. The CDR3 nucleotides are TGTGCCATCGGAAGGAGATTAGCGGGTTCTTACGAGCAGTACTTC. This gives the protein CAIGRRLAGSYEQYF.

This chain joins TRBV20-1 and TRBJ2-1; D gene unclear. Trimming left V 5 bases short and J 6 bases short, with 11 bases between. The CDR3 consists of 12 residues. Germline-derived CDR1 and CDR2 are DFQATT and SNEGSKA (reference sequence). The CDR3 DNA reads TGCAGTGCTCTAATAGGGTTCAATGAGCAGTTCTTC. It yields the protein CSALIGFNEQFF.

With regard to this clonotype: Germline is not matched at one junction end, which may reflect a read error. This chain connects TRBV6-5 to TRBJ1-2; TRBD1 is a possible D gene (6 bases). Germline V gene data show CDR1 as MNHEY and CDR2 as SVGAGI. CDR3 size: 14 residues. CDR3 sequence: CVSSFSGQGYGYTF. For the CDR3, the DNA is TGTGTCAGCAGTTTCTCGGGACAAGGGTATGGCTACACCTTC.

Notes on this clonotype: Sequence at one end of the junction differs from germline and may be a read error. The chain combines TRBV6-5 with TRBJ1-2; no firm D call. CDR1 and CDR2 from the germline V gene are MNHEY and SVGAGI. The CDR3 has 14 amino acids. CDR3: CDSSYYSTNYGYAF. The CDR3 DNA follows: TGTGACAGCAGTTATTACAGCACTAACTATGGCTACGCCTTC.

In this sample, this clonotype turned up a few times. A read error may be the cause here, since a much bigger clone is one base away. V is TRBV20-1 and J is TRBJ2-7, with 10 bases fitting TRBD2. The length of the CDR3 is 16 residues. Germline V gene data show CDR1 as DFQATT and CDR2 as SNEGSKA (reference sequence). CDR3 sequence: CSTRDSSGGISYEQYF. CDR3 coding DNA: TGCAGTACTAGAGATAGTAGCGGGGGGATCTCCTACGAGCAGTACTTC.

This clonotype was recorded only once. The chain has TRBV6-1 and TRBJ1-6, with D hard to call. In germline, CDR1 is MNHNS, CDR2 SASEGT. V shed 1 base and J shed 8 bases, with 12 bases lying between them. This CDR3 is 15 amino acids long. The CDR3 region has the DNA TGTGCCAGCAGTGAAGGGGCACAGAGTTATTCACCCCTCCACTTT. This encodes CASSEGAQSYSPLHF.

With regard to this clonotype: A junction boundary mismatches the germline segment, possibly from a read error. The CDR3 coding sequence is TGTGTCAGCAGTGCCGTCGTGACAGATACGCAGTATTTT. Translation: CVSSAVVTDTQYF. This chain joins TRBV6-1 and TRBJ2-3; D uncertain. Germline loops: CDR1 MNHNS, CDR2 SASEGT. The CDR3 is 13 residues long.

On this clonotype: The conserved closing phenylalanine or tryptophan is absent in this CDR3, likely reflecting a read error. The rearrangement links TRBV4-2 to TRBJ2-3, with no clear D. The CDR3 is 16 residues long. The ends were cut back, 2 bases at V and 4 bases at J, with 16 bases in the middle. The germline V gene encodes CDR1 LGHNA and CDR2 YNFKEQ. CDR3 in amino acids: CASSQPTPPESDTQYL. The CDR3 nucleotides read TGTGCCAGCAGCCAACCAACACCCCCTGAGTCAGATACGCAGTATCTT.

In the case of this clonotype: One end of the junction varies from germline; a read error may be responsible. The chain carries TRBV11-1 and TRBJ2-5; 7 positions match TRBD2. Germline V gene data show CDR1 as SGHAT and CDR2 as FQDESV (reference sequence). CDR3 size: 13 residues. The CDR3 here is CASSFFRRETKYF. CDR3 sequence (DNA): TGTGCCAGCAGCTTTTTCAGGCGGGAGACCAAATATTTC.

The chain recombines TRBV7-9 with TRBJ2-5, with D hard to call. Germline V CDR1 and CDR2: SEHNR, FQNEAQ (reference sequence). Between the trimmed V and J ends, which lost 3 bases and 3 bases, there was a span of 14 bases. This CDR3 comprises 15 residues. The CDR3 DNA is TGTGCCAGCAGCTTCCCGTTCAGTACGAAAGAGACCCAGTACTTC. Protein sequence: CASSFPFSTKETQYF.

This clonotype has a count of ten or more. V is TRBV11-2 and J is TRBJ2-1, with a tentative D call TRBD2 (6 bases). With 2 bases removed from V and 1 base from J, the gap between germline ends came to 12 bases. Germline CDR1 SGHAT, CDR2 FQNNGV. The CDR3 covers 16 residues. CDR3 nucleotide sequence: TGTGCCAGCAGCTTATATGCTAGCGCGTCCTACAATGAGCAGTTCTTC. This translates into CASSLYASASYNEQFF. The variable domain in full, completed from reference TRBV11-2 and TRBJ2-1, reads EAGVAQSPRYKIIEKRQSVAFWCNPISGHATLYWYQQILGQGPKLLIQFQNNGVVDDSQLPKDRFSAERLKGVDSTLKIQPAKLEDSAVYLCASSLYASASYNEQFFGPGTRLTVL.

Remarks on this clonotype: Germline is not matched at one junction end, which may reflect a read error. J is TRBJ1-3 and V is TRBV6-1, with 7 bases matching TRBD1. In germline, CDR1 is MNHNS, CDR2 SASEGT. The CDR3 has 15 amino acids. Here the CDR3 reads CSSSNLTGIRNTIYF. The CDR3 DNA sequence: TGTTCCAGCAGTAACCTGACAGGGATAAGAAACACCATATATTTT.

Worth noting for this clonotype: Germline and junction disagree at one end, which may indicate a read error. This chain connects TRBV28 to TRBJ2-3, with a possible D match to TRBD1 (6 bases). The CDR3 runs 18 residues. CDR1 MDHEN and CDR2 SYDVKM come from the germline V gene. This CDR3 reads CASNSPQQGLLSTDMQYF. The DNA for the CDR3 is TGTGCCAGCAATTCCCCACAACAGGGCTTACTCAGCACAGATATGCAGTATTTT.